This T cell receptor beta chain originates from a study of blood T cell repertoires in COVID-19. On the study more broadly: The origin of the acute and convalescent COVID-19 samples was the United States, Italy and Spain. Sources were T cells, B-cell-depleted T cells, or PBMCs; the material itself was cDNA or gDNA.

CDR3 length: 16 residues. Per germline, CDR1 MNHEY and CDR2 SMNVEV (reference sequence). V gave up 6 bases and J gave up 9 bases; unmatched junction bases: 16. Authors' data handling: Reference gene primers were amplified, and this amplification served to estimate nucleated cell counts. Sequencing used immunoSEQ multiplex PCR; TCRdb keeps in-frame clones, though not all of them. D and trimming come from the DNA, and the V and J calls and clone size come from that table. The sample records roughly 250,000 clones, 81% being singletons. The sequence derives from an older woman with active or convalescent COVID-19. The V and J genes are TRBV27 and TRBJ2-1; 8 bases match TRBD2. Sequences were obtained from peripheral blood. This chain's CDR3 is CASRPTTSGARGEQFF. CDR3 DNA sequence: TGTGCCAGCAGACCGACCACTAGCGGAGCTCGGGGTGAGCAGTTCTTC.